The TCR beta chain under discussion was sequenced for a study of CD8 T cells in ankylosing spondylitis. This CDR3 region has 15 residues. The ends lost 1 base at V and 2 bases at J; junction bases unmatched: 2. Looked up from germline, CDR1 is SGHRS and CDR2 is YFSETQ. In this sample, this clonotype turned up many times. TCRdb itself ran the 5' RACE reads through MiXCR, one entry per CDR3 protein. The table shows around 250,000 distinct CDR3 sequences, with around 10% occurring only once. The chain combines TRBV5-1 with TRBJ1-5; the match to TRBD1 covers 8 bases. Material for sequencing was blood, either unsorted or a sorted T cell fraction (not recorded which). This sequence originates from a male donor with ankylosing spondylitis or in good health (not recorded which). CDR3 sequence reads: CASSLSGGGNQPQHF. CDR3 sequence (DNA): TGCGCCAGCAGCTTGTCAGGGGGCGGCAATCAGCCCCAGCATTTT.